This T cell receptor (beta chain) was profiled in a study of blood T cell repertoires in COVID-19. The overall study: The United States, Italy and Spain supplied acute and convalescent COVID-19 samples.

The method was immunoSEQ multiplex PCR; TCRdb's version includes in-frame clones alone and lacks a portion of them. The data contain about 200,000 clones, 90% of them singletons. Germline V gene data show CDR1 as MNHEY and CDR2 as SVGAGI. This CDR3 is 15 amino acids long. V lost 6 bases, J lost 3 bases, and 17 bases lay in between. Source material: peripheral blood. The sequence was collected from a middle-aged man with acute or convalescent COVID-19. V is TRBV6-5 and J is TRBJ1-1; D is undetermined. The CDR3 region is CASRPRGGSHTEAFF. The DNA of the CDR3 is TGTGCCAGCAGACCCCGGGGTGGGTCCCACACTGAAGCTTTCTTT.